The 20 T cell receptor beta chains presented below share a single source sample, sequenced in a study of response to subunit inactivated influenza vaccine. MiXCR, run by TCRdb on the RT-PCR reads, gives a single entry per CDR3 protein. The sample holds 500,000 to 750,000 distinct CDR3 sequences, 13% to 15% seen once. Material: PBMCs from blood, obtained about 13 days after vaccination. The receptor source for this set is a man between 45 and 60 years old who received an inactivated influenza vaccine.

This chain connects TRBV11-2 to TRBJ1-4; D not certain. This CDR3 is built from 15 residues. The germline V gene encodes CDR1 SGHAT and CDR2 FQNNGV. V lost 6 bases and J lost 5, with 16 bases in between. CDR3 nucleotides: TGTGCCAGCAGGCATTGGGCCGACTCGAATGAAAAACTGTTTTTT. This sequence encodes CASRHWADSNEKLFF.

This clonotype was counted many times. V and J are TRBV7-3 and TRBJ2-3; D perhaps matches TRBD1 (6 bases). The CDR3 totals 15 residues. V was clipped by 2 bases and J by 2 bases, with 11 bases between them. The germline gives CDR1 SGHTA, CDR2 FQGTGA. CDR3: CASSLAGQSTDTQYF. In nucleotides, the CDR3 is TGTGCCAGCAGCTTAGCCGGACAGTCCACAGATACGCAGTATTTT.

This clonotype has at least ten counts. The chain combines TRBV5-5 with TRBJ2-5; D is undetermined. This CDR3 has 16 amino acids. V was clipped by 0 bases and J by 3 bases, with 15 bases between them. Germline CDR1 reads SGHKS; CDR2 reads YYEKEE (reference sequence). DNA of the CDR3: TGTGCCAGCAGCTTGGAGGTCCTTCATCTTGAAGAGACCCAGTACTTC. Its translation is CASSLEVLHLEETQYF. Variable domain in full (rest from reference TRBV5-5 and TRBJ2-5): DAGVTQSPTHLIKTRGQQVTLRCSPISGHKSVSWYQQVLGQGPQFIFQYYEKEERGRGNFPDRFSARQFPNYSSELNVNALLLGDSALYLCASSLEVLHLEETQYFGPGTRLLVL.

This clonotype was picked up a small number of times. The CDR3 DNA reads TGTGCCAGCAGTGAAGTAATCAGCGGGACGGGTCGAAACATTCAGTACTTC. The encoded protein is CASSEVISGTGRNIQYF. The J gene is TRBJ2-4, the V gene TRBV2; TRBD2 aligns across 7 bases. Germline V gene lookup returns CDR1 SNHLY and CDR2 FYNNEI. V shed 1 base and J 6 bases; nucleotides not matched to a gene: 12. CDR3 length: 17 residues. Using reference TRBV2 and TRBJ2-4 for the parts outside the CDR3, the full variable domain is EPEVTQTPSHQVTQMGQEVILRCVPISNHLYFYWYRQILGQKVEFLVSFYNNEISEKSEIFDDQFSVERPDGSNFTLKIRSTKLEDSAMYFCASSEVISGTGRNIQYFGAGTRLSVL.

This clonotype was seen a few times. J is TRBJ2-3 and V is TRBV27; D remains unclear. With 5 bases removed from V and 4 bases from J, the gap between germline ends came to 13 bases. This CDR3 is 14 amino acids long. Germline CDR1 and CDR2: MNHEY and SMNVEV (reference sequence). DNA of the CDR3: TGTGCCAGCAGTCCGAAGACGAATCCAGATACGCAGTATTTT. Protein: CASSPKTNPDTQYF.

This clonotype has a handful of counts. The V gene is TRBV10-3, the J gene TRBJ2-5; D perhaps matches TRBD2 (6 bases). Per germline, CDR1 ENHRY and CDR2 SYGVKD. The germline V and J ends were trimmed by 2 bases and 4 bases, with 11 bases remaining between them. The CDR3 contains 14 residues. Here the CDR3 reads CAISEKTRLETQYF. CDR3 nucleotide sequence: TGTGCCATCAGTGAGAAGACTAGATTAGAGACCCAGTACTTC.

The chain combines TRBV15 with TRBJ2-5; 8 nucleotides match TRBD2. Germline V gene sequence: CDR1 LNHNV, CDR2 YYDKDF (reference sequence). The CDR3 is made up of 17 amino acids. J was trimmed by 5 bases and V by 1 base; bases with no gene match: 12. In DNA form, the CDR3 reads TGTGCCACCAGCAGAGGATGGACTAGCCGGGAGAGGGAGACCCAGTACTTC. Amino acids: CATSRGWTSRERETQYF.

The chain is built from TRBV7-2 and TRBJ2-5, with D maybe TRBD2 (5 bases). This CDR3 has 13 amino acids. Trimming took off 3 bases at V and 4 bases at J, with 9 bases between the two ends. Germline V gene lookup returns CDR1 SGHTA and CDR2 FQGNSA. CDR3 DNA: TGTGCCAGCAGCTTCTGGGAGAGAGAGACCCAGTACTTC. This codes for CASSFWERETQYF.

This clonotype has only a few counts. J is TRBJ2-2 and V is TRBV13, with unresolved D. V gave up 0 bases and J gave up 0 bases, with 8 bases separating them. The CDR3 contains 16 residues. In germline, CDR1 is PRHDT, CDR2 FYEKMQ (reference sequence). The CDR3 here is CASSLGLATNTGELFF. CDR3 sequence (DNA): TGTGCCAGCAGCTTAGGATTAGCCACGAACACCGGGGAGCTGTTTTTT. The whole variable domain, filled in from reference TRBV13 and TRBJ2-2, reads AAGVIQSPRHLIKEKRETATLKCYPIPRHDTVYWYQQGPGQDPQFLISFYEKMQSDKGSIPDRFSAQQFSDYHSELNMSSLELGDSALYFCASSLGLATNTGELFFGEGSRLTVL.

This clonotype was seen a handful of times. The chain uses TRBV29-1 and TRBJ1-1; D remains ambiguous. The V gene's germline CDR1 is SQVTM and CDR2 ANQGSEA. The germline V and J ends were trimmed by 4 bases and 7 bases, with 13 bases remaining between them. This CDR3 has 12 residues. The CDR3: CSVGRGSGEAFF. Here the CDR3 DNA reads TGCAGCGTTGGGCGTGGGTCCGGTGAAGCTTTCTTT.

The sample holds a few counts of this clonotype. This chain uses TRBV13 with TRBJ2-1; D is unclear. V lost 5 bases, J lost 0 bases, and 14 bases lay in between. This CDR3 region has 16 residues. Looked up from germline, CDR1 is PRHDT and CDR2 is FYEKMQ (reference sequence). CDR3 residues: CASSELYLSSYNEQFF. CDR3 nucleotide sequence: TGTGCCAGCAGCGAACTATACCTTAGCTCCTACAATGAGCAGTTCTTC.

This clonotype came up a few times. CDR3 region: CSARYHLLGRGREKLFF. CDR3 sequence (DNA): TGCAGTGCTAGATATCACCTCCTTGGCAGGGGTCGTGAAAAACTGTTTTTT. The V gene is TRBV20-1, the J gene TRBJ1-4; a weak D match, TRBD1 (6 bases). The germline gives CDR1 DFQATT, CDR2 SNEGSKA (reference sequence). Trimming left V 2 bases short and J 7 bases short, with 23 bases between. This CDR3 is 17 amino acids long.

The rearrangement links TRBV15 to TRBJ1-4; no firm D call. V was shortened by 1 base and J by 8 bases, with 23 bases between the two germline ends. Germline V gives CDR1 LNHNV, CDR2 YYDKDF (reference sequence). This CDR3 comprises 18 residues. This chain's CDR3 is CATSRVPNRGGLGEKLFF. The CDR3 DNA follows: TGTGCCACCAGCAGAGTACCCAACCGGGGAGGGCTTGGGGAAAAACTGTTTTTT.

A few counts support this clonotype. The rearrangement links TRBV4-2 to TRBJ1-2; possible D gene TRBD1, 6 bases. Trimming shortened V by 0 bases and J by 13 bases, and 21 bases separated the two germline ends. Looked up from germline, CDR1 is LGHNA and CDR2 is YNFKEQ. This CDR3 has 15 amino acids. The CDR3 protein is CASSQDRGRGSGCTF. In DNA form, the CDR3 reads TGTGCCAGCAGCCAAGATCGGGGCAGGGGCTCCGGTTGCACCTTC.

The CDR3 region has the DNA TGTGCCAGCAGCTCGGCGGGCGTGAGGGGGCGAGGGAAAAATGAGCAGTTCTTC. It is translated as CASSSAGVRGRGKNEQFF. The rearrangement joins TRBV5-4 to TRBJ2-1; TRBD1 aligns across 7 bases. Germline loops: CDR1 SGHNT, CDR2 YYREEE (reference sequence). V lost 3 bases and J lost 7; bases outside the gene matches: 19. The CDR3 spans 18 residues.

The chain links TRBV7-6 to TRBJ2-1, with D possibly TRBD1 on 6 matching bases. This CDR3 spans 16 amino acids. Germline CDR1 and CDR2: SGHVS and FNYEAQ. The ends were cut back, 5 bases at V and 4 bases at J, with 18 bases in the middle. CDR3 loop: CASSRTGMVVYNEQFF. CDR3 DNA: TGTGCCAGCAGCCGTACAGGGATGGTCGTTTACAATGAGCAGTTCTTC. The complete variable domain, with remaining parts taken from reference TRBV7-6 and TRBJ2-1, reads GAGVSQSPRYKVTKRGQDVALRCDPISGHVSLYWYRQALGQGPEFLTYFNYEAQQDKSGLPNDRFSAERPEGSISTLTIQRTEQRDSAMYRCASSRTGMVVYNEQFFGPGTRLTVL.

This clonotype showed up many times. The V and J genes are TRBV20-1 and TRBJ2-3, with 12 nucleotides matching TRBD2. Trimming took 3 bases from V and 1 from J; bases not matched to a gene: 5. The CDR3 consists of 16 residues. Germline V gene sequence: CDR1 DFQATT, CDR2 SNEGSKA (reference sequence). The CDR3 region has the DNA TGCAGTGCTAGGTCGACTAGCGGGGGACGCACAGATACGCAGTATTTT. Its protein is CSARSTSGGRTDTQYF.

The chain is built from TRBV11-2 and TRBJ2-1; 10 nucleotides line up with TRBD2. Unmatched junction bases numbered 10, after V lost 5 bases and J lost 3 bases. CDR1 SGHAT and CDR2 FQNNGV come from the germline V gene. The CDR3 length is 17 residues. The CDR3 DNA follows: TGTGCCAGCAGCCCCCCCAGAAGCGGGGGGGACTACAATGAGCAGTTCTTC. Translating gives CASSPPRSGGDYNEQFF.

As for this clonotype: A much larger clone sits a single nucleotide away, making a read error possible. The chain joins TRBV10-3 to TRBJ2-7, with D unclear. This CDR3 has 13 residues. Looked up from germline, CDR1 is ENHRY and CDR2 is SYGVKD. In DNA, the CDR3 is TGTGCCATCAGTGCGGACCGGTCCTACAAGCAGTACTTC. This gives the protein CAISADRSYKQYF.

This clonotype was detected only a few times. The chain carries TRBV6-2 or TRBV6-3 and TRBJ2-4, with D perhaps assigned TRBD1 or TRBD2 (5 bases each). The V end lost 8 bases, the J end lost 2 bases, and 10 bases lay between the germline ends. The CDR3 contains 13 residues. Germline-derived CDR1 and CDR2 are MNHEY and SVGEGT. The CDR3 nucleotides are TGTGCCAGCCAACGGGACCCCAAAAACATTCAGTACTTC. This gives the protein CASQRDPKNIQYF.